The 21 T cell receptor beta chains listed next were all sequenced from one sample in a study of cytomegalovirus exposure and HLA in healthy donors. The PCR was carried out with 60 Vbeta primers and 13 Jbeta primers. Clones were sequenced by immunoSEQ multiplex PCR, and TCRdb holds only the in-frame ones, with some missing. The sample includes some 120,000 clones, 80% of them seen just once. Sequencing used PBMCs. These receptors were taken from a male donor in good health and CMV-seronegative.

V usage is TRBV30 and J usage is TRBJ1-6, with D possibly TRBD1 on 6 matching bases. The ends were cut back, 3 bases at V and 7 bases at J, with 13 bases in the middle. This CDR3 is 14 amino acids long. From germline, CDR1 is GTSNPN and CDR2 SVGIG (reference sequence). CDR3 amino acids: CAWSADSLNSPLHF. CDR3 nucleotides: TGTGCCTGGAGCGCGGACAGCCTGAATTCACCCCTCCACTTT.

This clone has a single count. The chain is built from TRBV28 and TRBJ1-5; no definite D call. The length of the CDR3 is 13 residues. V lost 4 bases to trimming and J lost 4 bases, with 8 bases between them. Looked up from germline, CDR1 is MDHEN and CDR2 is SYDVKM. The CDR3 spells CASSSTLNQPQHF. For the CDR3, the DNA is TGTGCCAGCAGTTCAACGCTAAATCAGCCCCAGCATTTT.

V gene TRBV28 combines with J gene TRBJ1-4; D is perhaps TRBD1 (5 bases). V gave up 6 bases and J gave up 0 bases, with 14 bases separating them. Looked up from germline, CDR1 is MDHEN and CDR2 is SYDVKM. The CDR3 consists of 16 residues. DNA for the CDR3: TGTGCCAGCAGCTTCGGACACTTCGCAACTAATGAAAAACTGTTTTTT. Translating it yields CASSFGHFATNEKLFF.

This clone was detected only a few times. The chain employs TRBV7-2 and TRBJ2-3; possibly TRBD2 for D (5 bases). The CDR3 contains 14 residues. CDR1 and CDR2 from the germline V gene are SGHTA and FQGNSA. V dropped 0 bases and J dropped 6 bases, with 10 bases sitting between them. For the CDR3, the DNA is TGTGCCAGCAGCTTAGCATCTAGGGAGGATACGCAGTATTTT. The encoded protein is CASSLASREDTQYF.

This clone was seen a single time. The chain is built from TRBV5-4 and TRBJ2-3, with D tentatively TRBD2 (7 bases). The CDR3 totals 18 residues. Germline V gene data show CDR1 as SGHNT and CDR2 as YYREEE (reference sequence). V gave up 3 bases and J gave up 4 bases, with 24 bases separating them. The CDR3 loop reads CASSSGVAGLVSADTQYF. As DNA, the CDR3 is TGTGCCAGCAGCTCAGGGGTAGCGGGTTTAGTTTCCGCAGATACGCAGTATTTT.

The table lists this clone with a few counts. The chain's CDR3 is CASSESGKVQETQYF. The CDR3 DNA sequence: TGCGCCAGCAGTGAATCCGGGAAAGTCCAAGAGACCCAGTACTTC. The J gene is TRBJ2-5, the V gene TRBV10-1, with a tentative D call TRBD2 (5 bases). Trimming shortened V by 3 bases and J by 1 base, and 12 bases separated the two germline ends. From germline, CDR1 is WNHNN and CDR2 SYGVQD (reference sequence). This CDR3 is 15 amino acids long.

The chain is built from TRBV29-1 and TRBJ2-1; tentative D call: TRBD2 (5 bases). Germline V gene data show CDR1 as SQVTM and CDR2 as ANQGSEA. This CDR3 comprises 12 residues. Trimming removed 2 bases from V and 8 bases from J, with 10 bases in between. The CDR3 region has the DNA TGCAGCGTTGAATGGCGGGCGGATGAGCAGTTCTTC. As protein: CSVEWRADEQFF.

This clone has only one observation. The chain carries TRBV12-5 and TRBJ1-1, with 7 bases that match TRBD1. This CDR3 contains 14 residues. V was pared by 4 bases and J by 5 bases, with 7 bases of the junction left unmatched. Germline loops: CDR1 LGHNT, CDR2 FRNRAP. The chain's CDR3 is CASGYPDRLTEAFF. DNA for the CDR3: TGTGCTAGTGGTTACCCGGACAGGTTGACTGAAGCTTTCTTT.

The rearrangement links TRBV5-8 to TRBJ1-1; possible D gene TRBD1, 6 bases. There are 17 residues in the CDR3. Germline lookup yields CDR1 SGHTS and CDR2 YDEGEE. V was cut by 0 bases and J by 0 bases, with 15 bases left in between. CDR3 bases: TGTGCCAGCAGCTTGGAGGGGGGGACGGGGATGAACACTGAAGCTTTCTTT. Its translation is CASSLEGGTGMNTEAFF.

The V and J genes are TRBV10-1 and TRBJ2-3; 9 bases agree with TRBD2. V trimming: 6 bases; J trimming: 8 bases; junction bases outside the gene matches: 9. CDR1 WNHNN and CDR2 SYGVQD come from the germline V gene (reference sequence). This CDR3 has 14 amino acids. The CDR3 DNA is TGCGCCAGCAGCGGAGGGACTAGCTTTGGTACGCAGTATTTT. Its translation is CASSGGTSFGTQYF.

This clone was observed a few times. The chain couples TRBV18 to TRBJ1-2; no clear D gene. This CDR3 comprises 14 residues. V was cut by 3 bases and J by 0 bases, with 8 bases left in between. CDR1 and CDR2 (germline): KGHSH, LQKENI. The CDR3 DNA reads TGTGCCAGCTCACCGTTGGACTCTAACTATGGCTACACCTTC. This gives the protein CASSPLDSNYGYTF.

This chain links TRBV7-6 with TRBJ2-1; 7 bases are shared with TRBD2. V lost 4 bases and J lost 13; bases outside the gene matches: 10. Germline assignment: CDR1 SGHVS and CDR2 FNYEAQ. The CDR3 covers 13 residues. CDR3 bases: TGTGCCAGCAGCTCCCCTGGGGGGGAGGGTCAGTTCTTC. Its translation: CASSSPGGEGQFF. The full variable domain, rest sourced from reference TRBV7-6 and TRBJ2-1, is GAGVSQSPRYKVTKRGQDVALRCDPISGHVSLYWYRQALGQGPEFLTYFNYEAQQDKSGLPNDRFSAERPEGSISTLTIQRTEQRDSAMYRCASSSPGGEGQFFGPGTRLTVL.

For this clone: At one boundary the junction diverges from the germline segment, which might be a read error. The chain is built from TRBV27 and TRBJ1-1, with a possible D match to TRBD1 (5 bases). In germline, CDR1 is MNHEY, CDR2 SMNVEV (reference sequence). The CDR3 totals 20 residues. CDR3 DNA sequence: TGTGGCAGCAGACGGCCTACGGGGGGTGGGAGTGGTAAGGTCCGCACTGAAGCTTTCTTT. Encoded protein: CGSRRPTGGGSGKVRTEAFF.

This clone was seen only a few times. This sequence joins TRBV7-6 and TRBJ2-7; tentative D call: TRBD1 (5 bases). Per germline, CDR1 SGHVS and CDR2 FNYEAQ. The V end lost 2 bases, the J end lost 3 bases, and 20 bases lay between the germline ends. CDR3 size: 17 residues. CDR3 sequence reads: CASSLKKGERVLYEQYF. The CDR3 DNA reads as TGTGCCAGCAGCTTAAAAAAAGGGGAAAGGGTCCTCTACGAGCAGTACTTC.

This rearrangement joins TRBV5-1 to TRBJ1-1; D ambiguous. CDR1 is SGHRS, CDR2 YFSETQ, per germline. This CDR3 is 13 amino acids long. V was pared by 0 bases and J by 7 bases, with 10 bases between. The CDR3 region has the DNA TGCGCCAGCAGCTTGGACCCGGAGAGTGAAGCTTTCTTT. This translates into CASSLDPESEAFF.

This clone was recorded only once. The chain carries TRBV7-6 and TRBJ1-1; the match to TRBD1 covers 8 bases. After removal of 2 bases from V and 0 bases from J, the junction contained 5 bases not matched to a gene. The CDR3 sequence is 16 residues long. Germline V gene data show CDR1 as SGHVS and CDR2 as FNYEAQ. The CDR3 reads CASSLLGQVMNTEAFF. The DNA for the CDR3 is TGTGCCAGCAGCTTATTGGGACAGGTAATGAACACTGAAGCTTTCTTT. Complete variable domain (other parts from reference TRBV7-6 and TRBJ1-1): GAGVSQSPRYKVTKRGQDVALRCDPISGHVSLYWYRQALGQGPEFLTYFNYEAQQDKSGLPNDRFSAERPEGSISTLTIQRTEQRDSAMYRCASSLLGQVMNTEAFFGQGTRLTVV.

This sequence joins TRBV19 and TRBJ2-2; D is unresolved. V was clipped by 7 bases and J by 4 bases, with 10 bases between them. The CDR3 totals 13 residues. Germline CDR1 reads LNHDA; CDR2 reads SQIVND (reference sequence). In nucleotides, the CDR3 is TGTGCCAGTAACTCTTACAGCACCGGGGAGCTGTTTTTT. It is translated as CASNSYSTGELFF.

The genes are TRBV5-1 and TRBJ2-7; the D gene is possibly TRBD1 (6 bases). Trimming shortened V by 1 base and J by 3 bases, and 11 bases separated the two germline ends. CDR1 is SGHRS and CDR2 is YFSETQ in the germline V gene. This CDR3 has 14 residues. Here the CDR3 reads CASSLLQGHYEQYF. CDR3 bases: TGCGCCAGCAGCTTGCTACAGGGCCACTACGAGCAGTACTTC.

This clone was recorded a few times. The chain combines TRBV6-1 with TRBJ2-1; a weak D match, TRBD2 (6 bases). The CDR3 runs 15 residues. The ends were cut back, 1 base at V and 8 bases at J, with 15 bases in the middle. Germline V gene sequence: CDR1 MNHNS, CDR2 SASEGT. The CDR3: CASSEEVAESHEQFF. The DNA of the CDR3 is TGTGCCAGCAGTGAAGAGGTAGCGGAATCCCATGAGCAGTTCTTC.

The V gene is TRBV5-1, the J gene TRBJ1-1; a possible D gene is TRBD1 (6 bases). The CDR3 runs to 14 residues. Trimming left V 3 bases short and J 0 bases short, with 9 bases between. Germline CDR1 and CDR2: SGHRS and YFSETQ. CDR3 sequence reads: CASSSGTLNTEAFF. CDR3 DNA sequence: TGCGCCAGCAGCTCCGGGACACTGAACACTGAAGCTTTCTTT.

V and J are TRBV28 and TRBJ1-1; D remains unclear. CDR1 and CDR2 (germline): MDHEN, SYDVKM. V lost 4 bases to trimming and J lost 11 bases, with 17 bases between them. CDR3 length: 13 amino acids. The CDR3 here is CASSSLNAPGAFF. CDR3 bases: TGTGCCAGCAGTTCATTAAATGCTCCGGGGGCTTTCTTT.